A selection of T cell receptor beta chains follows, all from one sample in a study of blood T cell repertoires in COVID-19. Sequencing was performed with immunoSEQ multiplex PCR; in TCRdb, only in-frame clones are kept and a portion is missing. The repertoire has about 130,000 clones, 90% of them found once; the top ten carry about 4.6%. Material for sequencing was peripheral blood. The receptor source for this set is a man aged 55 to 70 with COVID-19, enrolled during active disease. Each CDR3 is given with its conserved first and last residue. D genes are given only for firm matches. Not all rows give a size; the values are once, few, many and, for expanded clones, a class.

TRBJ1-2	NA	TRBD1	TRBV14	CASSQEVGTAYGYTF	TGTGCCAGCAGCCAAGAAGTCGGGACAGCTTATGGCTACACCTTC
TRBJ1-2	NA	TRBD1	TRBV7-2	CASSRQGAEGYTF	TGTGCCAGCAGCCGACAGGGGGCCGAGGGCTACACCTTC
TRBJ2-7	NA	TRBD2	TRBV5-4	CASSLGASGEPYEQYF	TGTGCCAGCAGCTTGGGGGCTAGCGGGGAGCCCTACGAGCAGTACTTC
TRBJ2-7	NA	TRBD2	TRBV2	CASSGLAGWSDEQYF	TGTGCCAGCAGCGGACTAGCGGGATGGTCCGACGAGCAGTACTTC
TRBJ2-5	NA	NA	TRBV24-1	CATSDPAGFPGKETQYF	TGTGCCACCAGTGATCCCGCCGGGTTTCCGGGGAAGGAGACCCAGTACTTC
TRBJ1-4	NA	NA	TRBV2	CASRREGSTNEKLFF	TGTGCCAGCAGAAGGGAGGGGTCAACTAATGAAAAACTGTTTTTT
TRBJ1-6	NA	TRBD1	TRBV18	CASSPRTGDNSPLHF	TGTGCCAGCTCACCTAGGACAGGGGATAATTCACCCCTCCACTTT
TRBJ2-1	once	TRBD2	TRBV30	CAWSAGLAGGSSSYNEQFF	TGTGCCTGGAGTGCTGGACTAGCGGGAGGCTCCTCCTCCTACAATGAGCAGTTCTTC
TRBJ1-1	NA	NA	TRBV6-2/TRBV6-3	CASSLVYRINTEAFF	TGTGCCAGCAGTCTCGTATACAGGATCAACACTGAAGCTTTCTTT
TRBJ1-2	NA	TRBD1	TRBV27	CASSSRTGTKGYTF	TGTGCCAGCAGTTCGAGGACAGGGACGAAGGGCTACACCTTC
TRBJ1-6	NA	NA	TRBV30	CAWSRSGNSPLHF	TGTGCCTGGAGCCGATCGGGTAATTCACCCCTCCACTTT
TRBJ2-2	NA	TRBD2	TRBV9	CASSVKGLANTGELFF	TGTGCCAGCAGCGTAAAGGGACTAGCGAACACCGGGGAGCTGTTTTTT
TRBJ2-1	NA	TRBD1	TRBV10-3	CATKIDRGLYNEQFF	TGTGCCACCAAAATAGACAGGGGGCTCTACAATGAGCAGTTCTTC
TRBJ1-6	NA	NA	TRBV7-8	CASSLLNRANSPLHF	TGTGCCAGCAGCTTACTAAACAGAGCTAATTCACCCCTCCACTTT
TRBJ2-7	NA	TRBD2	TRBV19	CASSRRAGTYEQYF	TGTGCCAGTAGTCGGCGAGCGGGAACCTACGAGCAGTACTTC
TRBJ2-1	NA	NA	TRBV9	CASSTQEVGEQFF	TGTGCCAGCAGCACACAAGAGGTTGGGGAGCAGTTCTTC
TRBJ1-5	NA	NA	TRBV3-1/TRBV3-2	CASSQDVGGGNQPQHF	TGTGCCAGCAGCCAAGATGTGGGGGGAGGCAATCAGCCCCAGCATTTT
TRBJ1-2	NA	NA	TRBV10-3	CAISGPNGYTF	TGTGCCATCAGTGGGCCGAATGGCTACACCTTC
TRBJ2-1	NA	NA	TRBV15	CATAGQPTYNEQFF	TGTGCCACCGCAGGGCAGCCAACGTACAATGAGCAGTTCTTC
TRBJ1-1	NA	NA	TRBV13	CASSSGHLEAFF	TGTGCCAGCAGCTCCGGACACCTTGAAGCTTTCTTT
TRBJ1-1	NA	TRBD1	TRBV9	CASSVRPDMGQHLF	TGTGCCAGCAGCGTAAGGCCGGATATGGGACAGCACCTATTT
TRBJ2-7	NA	NA	TRBV2	CASSQAVYEQYF	TGTGCCAGCAGTCAGGCTGTCTACGAGCAGTACTTC
TRBJ1-4	NA	TRBD1	TRBV28	CASLWTGGGEKLFF	TGTGCCAGTTTGTGGACAGGGGGCGGCGAAAAACTGTTTTTT
TRBJ2-7	once	TRBD2	TRBV10-2	CASRGLVSFSYEQYF	TGCGCCAGCAGAGGACTAGTCTCTTTCTCCTACGAGCAGTACTTC
TRBJ1-1	NA	TRBD1	TRBV7-2	CASSFRQGEAFF	TGTGCCAGCAGCTTTAGACAGGGTGAAGCTTTCTTT
TRBJ2-3	NA	TRBD2	TRBV29-1	CSDAGLAGGDTQYF	TGCAGCGACGCCGGACTAGCGGGAGGAGATACGCAGTATTTT
TRBJ2-7	once	NA	TRBV5-4	CASTKGGGGSYEQYF	TGTGCCAGCACCAAGGGGGGAGGGGGGTCCTACGAGCAGTACTTC
TRBJ2-1	NA	TRBD1	TRBV5-1	CASSSGTVYNEQFF	TGCGCCAGCAGCTCCGGGACAGTGTACAATGAGCAGTTCTTC
TRBJ1-6	NA	TRBD1	TRBV25-1	CASSEVDRGNSPLHF	TGTGCCAGCAGTGAAGTCGACAGGGGTAATTCACCCCTCCACTTT
TRBJ1-2	NA	TRBD1	TRBV27	CASSSDRSNSYGYTF	TGTGCCAGCAGTTCGGACAGGTCTAACAGCTATGGCTACACCTTC
TRBJ1-1	NA	NA	TRBV6-5	CASSYSRTERAFF	TGTGCCAGCAGTTACTCGAGGACAGAGAGAGCTTTCTTT
TRBJ1-6	NA	NA	TRBV12-5	CASGQQAGERTPLHF	TGTGCTAGTGGTCAGCAAGCAGGGGAAAGGACACCCCTCCACTTT
TRBJ1-4	NA	NA	TRBV5-1	CASTPGENEKLFF	TGCGCCAGCACTCCGGGAGAAAATGAAAAACTGTTTTTT
TRBJ1-1	NA	NA	TRBV11-2	CASSLVPRRADTEAFF	TGTGCCAGCAGCTTAGTGCCGAGGAGGGCCGACACTGAAGCTTTCTTT
TRBJ1-2	NA	NA	TRBV2	CASSEYRGGNYGYTF	TGTGCCAGCAGTGAATACCGGGGGGGTAACTATGGCTACACCTTC
TRBJ2-2	once	TRBD2	TRBV12-3/TRBV12-4	CASNRLANGELFF	TGTGCCAGCAACAGACTAGCGAACGGGGAGCTGTTTTTT
TRBJ1-1	once	TRBD1	TRBV4-1	CASSHDFPSNQGDAFF	TGCGCCAGCAGCCACGATTTCCCCTCCAATCAGGGGGATGCTTTCTTT
TRBJ1-4	NA	NA	TRBV7-2	CASSLSTHRASNEKLFF	TGTGCCAGCAGCTTATCTACACACAGGGCTTCTAATGAAAAACTGTTTTTT
TRBJ1-1	NA	NA	TRBV19	CASSIGQNTEAFF	TGTGCCAGTAGTATAGGTCAAAATACTGAAGCTTTCTTT
TRBJ2-5	NA	NA	TRBV28	CASSEGDRGTQYF	TGTGCCAGCAGCGAGGGGGACCGCGGGACCCAGTACTTC
TRBJ1-2	NA	TRBD1	TRBV19	CASSKGQAGYTF	TGTGCCAGTAGTAAAGGACAGGCCGGCTACACCTTC